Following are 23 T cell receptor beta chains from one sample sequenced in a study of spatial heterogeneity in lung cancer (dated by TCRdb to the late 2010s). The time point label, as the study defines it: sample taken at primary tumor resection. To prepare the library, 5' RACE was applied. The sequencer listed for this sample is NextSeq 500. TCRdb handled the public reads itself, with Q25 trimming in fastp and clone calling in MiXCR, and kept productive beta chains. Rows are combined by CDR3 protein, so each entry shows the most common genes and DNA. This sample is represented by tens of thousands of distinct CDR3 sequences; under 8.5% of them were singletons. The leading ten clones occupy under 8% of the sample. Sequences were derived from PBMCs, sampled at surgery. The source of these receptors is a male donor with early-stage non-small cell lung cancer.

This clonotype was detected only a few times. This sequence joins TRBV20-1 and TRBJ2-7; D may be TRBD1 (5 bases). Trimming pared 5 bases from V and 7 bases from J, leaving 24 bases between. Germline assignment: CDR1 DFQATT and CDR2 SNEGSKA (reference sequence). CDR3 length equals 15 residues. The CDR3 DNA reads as TGCAGTGCTTTCCTCGACAGCCCCCTAGTTGAAGAGCAGTACTTC. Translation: CSAFLDSPLVEEQYF.

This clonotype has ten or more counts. The CDR3 DNA reads TGCGCCAGCAGCTTTTCGGTAGGGGGAGAGACCCAGTACTTC. Translation gives CASSFSVGGETQYF. The genes are TRBV5-1 and TRBJ2-5; tentative D call: TRBD1 (6 bases). Germline lookup yields CDR1 SGHRS and CDR2 YFSETQ. V was clipped by 2 bases and J by 4 bases, with 12 bases between them. The CDR3 contains 14 residues.

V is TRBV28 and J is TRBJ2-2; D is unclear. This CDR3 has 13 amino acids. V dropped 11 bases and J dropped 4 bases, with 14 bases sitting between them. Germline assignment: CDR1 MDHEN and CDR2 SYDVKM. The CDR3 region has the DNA TGTGCCGTACAAGGTTATCGCACCGGGGAGCTGTTTTTT. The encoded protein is CAVQGYRTGELFF.

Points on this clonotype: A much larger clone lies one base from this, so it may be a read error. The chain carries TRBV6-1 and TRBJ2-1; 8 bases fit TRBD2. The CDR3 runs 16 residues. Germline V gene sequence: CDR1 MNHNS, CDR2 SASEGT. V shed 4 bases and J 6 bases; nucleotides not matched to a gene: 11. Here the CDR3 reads CASSAPVAGLGNEQFF. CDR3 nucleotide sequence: TGTGCCAGCAGTGCACCCGTAGCGGGATTAGGCAATGAGCAGTTCTTC.

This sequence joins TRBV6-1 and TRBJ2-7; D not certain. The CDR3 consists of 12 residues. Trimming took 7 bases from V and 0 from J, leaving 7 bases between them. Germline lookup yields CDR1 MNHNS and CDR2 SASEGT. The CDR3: CASKSDSYEQYF. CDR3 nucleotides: TGTGCCAGCAAAAGCGACTCCTACGAGCAGTACTTC.

The DNA of the CDR3 is TGTGCCAGCAGTGATGGGGCGAACACCGGGGAGCTGTTTTTT. Amino acids: CASSDGANTGELFF. The chain recombines TRBV2 with TRBJ2-2; D unclear. Germline CDR1 reads SNHLY; CDR2 reads FYNNEI. The V gene lost 3 bases and the J gene lost 0 bases, with 5 bases spanning the gap. The CDR3 is made up of 14 amino acids.

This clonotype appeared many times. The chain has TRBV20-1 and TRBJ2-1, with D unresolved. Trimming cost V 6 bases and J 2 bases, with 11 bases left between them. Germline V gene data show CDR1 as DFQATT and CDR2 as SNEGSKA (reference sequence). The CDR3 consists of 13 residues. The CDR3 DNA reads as TGCAGTGCCATAGGCGGTACCTACAATGAGCAGTTCTTC. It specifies CSAIGGTYNEQFF.

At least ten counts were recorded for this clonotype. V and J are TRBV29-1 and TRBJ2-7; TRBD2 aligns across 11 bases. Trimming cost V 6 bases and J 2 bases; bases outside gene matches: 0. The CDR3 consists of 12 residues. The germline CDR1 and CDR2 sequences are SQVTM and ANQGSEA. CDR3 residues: CSVGLAAYEQYF. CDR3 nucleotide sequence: TGCAGCGTGGGACTAGCGGCCTACGAGCAGTACTTC.

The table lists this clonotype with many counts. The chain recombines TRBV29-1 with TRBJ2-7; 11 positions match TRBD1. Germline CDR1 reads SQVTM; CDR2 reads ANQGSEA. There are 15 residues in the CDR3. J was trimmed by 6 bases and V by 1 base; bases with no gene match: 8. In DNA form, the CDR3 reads TGCAGCGTTGAAGTTGGACAGGGGGCAGCGGGCGAGCAGTACTTC. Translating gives CSVEVGQGAAGEQYF.

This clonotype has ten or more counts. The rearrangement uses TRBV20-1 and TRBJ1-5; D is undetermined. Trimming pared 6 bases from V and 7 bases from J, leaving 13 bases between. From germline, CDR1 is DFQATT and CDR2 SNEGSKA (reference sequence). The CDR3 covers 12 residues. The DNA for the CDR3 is TGCAGTGCCGTGGGGAGGGAGCAGCCCCAGCATTTT. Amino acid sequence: CSAVGREQPQHF.

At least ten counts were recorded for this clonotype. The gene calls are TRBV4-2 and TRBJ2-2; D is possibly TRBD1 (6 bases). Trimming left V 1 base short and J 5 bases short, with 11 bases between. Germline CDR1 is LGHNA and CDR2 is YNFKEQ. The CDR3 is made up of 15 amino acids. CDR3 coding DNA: TGTGCCAGCAGCCAAGTTAATCAGGGGACCGGGGAGCTGTTTTTT. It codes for CASSQVNQGTGELFF.

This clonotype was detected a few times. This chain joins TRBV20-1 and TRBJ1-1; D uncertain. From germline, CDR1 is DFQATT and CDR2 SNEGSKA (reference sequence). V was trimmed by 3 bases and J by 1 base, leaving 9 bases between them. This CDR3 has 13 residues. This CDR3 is CSARANRNTEAFF. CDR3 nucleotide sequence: TGCAGTGCTAGGGCCAACAGGAACACTGAAGCTTTCTTT.

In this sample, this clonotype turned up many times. The CDR3 loop is CASSLDNEQFF. In DNA form, the CDR3 reads TGTGCCAGCAGCTTAGACAATGAGCAGTTCTTC. V is TRBV11-2 and J is TRBJ2-1, with D uncertain. Per the germline V gene, CDR1 is SGHAT and CDR2 is FQNNGV. V lost 0 bases to trimming and J lost 6 bases, with 0 bases between them. The CDR3 has 11 amino acids.

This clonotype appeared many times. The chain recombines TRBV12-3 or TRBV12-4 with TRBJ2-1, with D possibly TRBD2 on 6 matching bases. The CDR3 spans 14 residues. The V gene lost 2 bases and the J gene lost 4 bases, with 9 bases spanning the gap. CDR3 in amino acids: CASSLWGDYNEQFF. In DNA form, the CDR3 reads TGTGCCAGCAGTTTATGGGGGGATTACAATGAGCAGTTCTTC.

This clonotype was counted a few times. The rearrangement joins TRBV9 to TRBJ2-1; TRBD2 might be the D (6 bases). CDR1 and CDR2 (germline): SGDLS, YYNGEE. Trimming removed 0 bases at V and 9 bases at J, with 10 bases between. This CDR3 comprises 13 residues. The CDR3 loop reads CASSVGTGSEQFF. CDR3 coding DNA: TGTGCCAGCAGCGTAGGGACCGGGAGTGAGCAGTTCTTC. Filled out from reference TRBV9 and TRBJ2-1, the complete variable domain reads DSGVTQTPKHLITATGQRVTLRCSPRSGDLSVYWYQQSLDQGLQFLIQYYNGEERAKGNILERFSAQQFPDLHSELNLSSLELGDSALYFCASSVGTGSEQFFGPGTRLTVL.

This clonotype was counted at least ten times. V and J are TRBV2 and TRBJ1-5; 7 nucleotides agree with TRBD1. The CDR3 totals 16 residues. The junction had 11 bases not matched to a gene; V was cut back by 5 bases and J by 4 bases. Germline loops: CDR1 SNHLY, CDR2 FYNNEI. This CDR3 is CASSSSNHRGNQPQHF. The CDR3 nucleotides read TGTGCCAGCAGTTCCAGCAACCACAGGGGAAATCAGCCCCAGCATTTT.

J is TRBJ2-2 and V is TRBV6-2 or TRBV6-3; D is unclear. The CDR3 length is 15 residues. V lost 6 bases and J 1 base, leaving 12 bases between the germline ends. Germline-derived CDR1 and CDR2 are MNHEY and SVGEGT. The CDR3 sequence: CASRLSLGNTGELFF. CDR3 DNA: TGTGCCAGCAGACTATCTTTGGGGAACACCGGGGAGCTGTTTTTT.

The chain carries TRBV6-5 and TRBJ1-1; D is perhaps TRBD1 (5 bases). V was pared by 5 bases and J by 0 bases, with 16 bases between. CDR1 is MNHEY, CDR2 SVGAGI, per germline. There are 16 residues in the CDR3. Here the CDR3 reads CASSQTSTGVNTEAFF. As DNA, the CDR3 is TGTGCCAGCAGTCAAACCTCTACAGGCGTGAACACTGAAGCTTTCTTT.

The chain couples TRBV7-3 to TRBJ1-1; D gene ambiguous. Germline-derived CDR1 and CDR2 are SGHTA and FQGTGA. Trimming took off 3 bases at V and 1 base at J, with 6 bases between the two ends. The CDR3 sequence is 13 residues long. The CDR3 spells CASSFDTNTEAFF. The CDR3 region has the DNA TGTGCCAGCAGCTTCGATACGAACACTGAAGCTTTCTTT.

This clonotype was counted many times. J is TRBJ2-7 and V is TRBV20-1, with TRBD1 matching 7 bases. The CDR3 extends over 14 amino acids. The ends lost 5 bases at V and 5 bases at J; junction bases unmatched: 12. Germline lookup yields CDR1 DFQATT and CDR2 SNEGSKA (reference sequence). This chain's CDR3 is CSASPTQGLNEQYF. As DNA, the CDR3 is TGCAGTGCTTCCCCCACACAGGGGCTTAACGAGCAGTACTTC.

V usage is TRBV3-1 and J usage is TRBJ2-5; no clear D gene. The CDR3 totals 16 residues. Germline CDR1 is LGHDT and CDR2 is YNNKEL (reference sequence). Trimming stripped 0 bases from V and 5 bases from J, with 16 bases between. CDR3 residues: CASSQEVGRLGETQYF. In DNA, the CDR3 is TGTGCCAGCAGCCAAGAGGTGGGCAGGCTGGGGGAGACCCAGTACTTC.

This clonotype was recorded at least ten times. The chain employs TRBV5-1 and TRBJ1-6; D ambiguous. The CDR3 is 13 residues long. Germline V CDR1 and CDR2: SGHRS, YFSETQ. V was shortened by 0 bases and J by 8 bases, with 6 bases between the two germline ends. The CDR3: CASSLDPDSPLHF. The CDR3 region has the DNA TGCGCCAGCAGCTTGGATCCAGATTCACCCCTCCACTTT.

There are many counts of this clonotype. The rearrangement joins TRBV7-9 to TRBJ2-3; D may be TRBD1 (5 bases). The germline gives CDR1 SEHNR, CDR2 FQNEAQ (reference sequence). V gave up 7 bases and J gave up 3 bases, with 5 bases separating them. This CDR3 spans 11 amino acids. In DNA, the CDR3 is TGTGCCAGCACAGGGACAGATACGCAGTATTTT. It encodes CASTGTDTQYF.